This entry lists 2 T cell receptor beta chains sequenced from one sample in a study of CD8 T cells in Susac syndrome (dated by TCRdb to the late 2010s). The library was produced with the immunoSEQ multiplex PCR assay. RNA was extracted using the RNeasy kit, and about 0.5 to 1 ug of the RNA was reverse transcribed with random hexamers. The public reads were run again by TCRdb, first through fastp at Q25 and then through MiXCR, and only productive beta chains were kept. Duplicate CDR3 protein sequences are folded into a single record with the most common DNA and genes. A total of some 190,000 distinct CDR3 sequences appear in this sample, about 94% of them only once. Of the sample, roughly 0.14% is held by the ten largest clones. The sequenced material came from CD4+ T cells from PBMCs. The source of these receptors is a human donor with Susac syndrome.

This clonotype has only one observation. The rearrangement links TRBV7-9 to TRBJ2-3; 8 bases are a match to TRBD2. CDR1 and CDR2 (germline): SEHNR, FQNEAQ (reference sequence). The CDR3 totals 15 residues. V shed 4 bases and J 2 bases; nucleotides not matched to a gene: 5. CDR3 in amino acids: CASSSGLADTDTQYF. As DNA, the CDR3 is TGTGCCAGCAGCTCTGGACTAGCCGACACAGATACGCAGTATTTT.

The CDR3 spells CASRVPLKGSYNEQFF. DNA for the CDR3: TGTGCCAGCAGGGTTCCTCTCAAGGGTTCATACAATGAGCAGTTCTTC. This chain links TRBV6-1 with TRBJ2-1; D gene ambiguous. CDR1 MNHNS and CDR2 SASEGT come from the germline V gene. The CDR3 loop spans 16 amino acids. Trimming stripped 6 bases from V and 4 bases from J, with 19 bases between.